This TCR beta chain derives from a study of radiation and T cells in renal cell carcinoma. As regards this clone: Antigen specificity is unknown.

CDR1 and CDR2 (germline): SGHRS, YFSETQ. The CDR3 is made up of 13 amino acids. The V end was cut by 0 bases, the J end by 7 bases, with 10 bases between. The time point is: blood 2 weeks post-SBRT. Specified treatment: 15 Gy SBRT to primary tumor, nephrectomy 4 weeks later. Whole-study findings and limits: Top tumor clonotypes rose in blood 2 weeks post-radiation, then contracted.

The table came from immunoSEQ multiplex PCR; TCRdb's copy has only in-frame clones and leaves some out. The sample has some 150,000 clones, around 90% seen once. The source of this sequence is a woman in her forties or fifties with renal cell carcinoma. This specimen consisted of blood, obtained from a patient whose treatment included radiotherapy and nephrectomy. This chain joins TRBV5-1 and TRBJ1-2; the D is unclear. The DNA of the CDR3 is TGCGCCAGCAGCTTGGGGGCAGAACCTGGCTACACCTTC. Translation: CASSLGAEPGYTF.